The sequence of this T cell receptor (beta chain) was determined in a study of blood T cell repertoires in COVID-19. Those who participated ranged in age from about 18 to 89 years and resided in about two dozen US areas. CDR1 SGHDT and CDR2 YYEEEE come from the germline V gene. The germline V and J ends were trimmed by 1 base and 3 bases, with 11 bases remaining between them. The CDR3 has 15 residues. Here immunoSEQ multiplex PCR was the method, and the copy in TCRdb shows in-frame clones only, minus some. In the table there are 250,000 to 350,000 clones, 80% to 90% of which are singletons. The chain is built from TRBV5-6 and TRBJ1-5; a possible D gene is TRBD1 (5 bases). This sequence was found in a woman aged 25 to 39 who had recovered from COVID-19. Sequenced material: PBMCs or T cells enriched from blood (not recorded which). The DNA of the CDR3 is TGTGCCAGCAGCTTGTGGGGCAGCCTCAATCAGCCCCAGCATTTT. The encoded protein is CASSLWGSLNQPQHF.